This paragraph covers one T cell receptor beta chain sequence. Sequence at one end of the junction differs from germline and may be a read error. The entry originates in a study of tumor and adjacent non-tumor tissue in lung cancer. For the study at large: Each sample yielded around 4.2 million productive TCRbeta reads on average.

A modified ARM-PCR protocol with three rounds of nested PCR amplified TCRbeta. TCRdb recomputed calls from the multiplex PCR reads with MiXCR, one row per CDR3 protein. The data show around 60,000 distinct CDR3 sequences, about 55% seen once. This sample's RNA came from whole unsorted tissue. The normal lung tissue was taken more than 3 cm from the tumor edge. This CDR3 has 13 residues. Germline CDR1 reads MGHRA; CDR2 reads YSYEKL. The chain is built from TRBV4-1 and TRBJ1-5; no reliable D call. The receptor comes from a man in his sixties or seventies with non-small cell lung cancer. Sequenced material: distant non-tumor lung tissue. In nucleotides, the CDR3 is TGCGCCAGCAGCCCACATAGCAATCAGCCCCAACGTTTT. Its protein product is CASSPHSNQPQRF.